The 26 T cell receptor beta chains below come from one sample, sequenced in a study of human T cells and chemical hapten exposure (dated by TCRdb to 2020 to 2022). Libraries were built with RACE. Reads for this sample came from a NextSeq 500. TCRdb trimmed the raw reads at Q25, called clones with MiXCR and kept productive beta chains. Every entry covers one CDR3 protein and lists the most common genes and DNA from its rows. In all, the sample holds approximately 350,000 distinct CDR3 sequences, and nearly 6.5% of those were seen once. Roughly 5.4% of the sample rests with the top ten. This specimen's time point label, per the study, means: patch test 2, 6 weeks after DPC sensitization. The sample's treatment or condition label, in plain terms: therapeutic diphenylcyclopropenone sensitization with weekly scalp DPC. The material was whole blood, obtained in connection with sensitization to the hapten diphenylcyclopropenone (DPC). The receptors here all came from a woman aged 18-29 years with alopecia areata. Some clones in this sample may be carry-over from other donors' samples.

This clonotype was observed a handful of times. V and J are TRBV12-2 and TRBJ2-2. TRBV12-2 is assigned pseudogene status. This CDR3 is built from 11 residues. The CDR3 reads CGLNGTGELFF. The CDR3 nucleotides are TGTGGGCTGAATGGCACCGGGGAGCTGTTTTTT.

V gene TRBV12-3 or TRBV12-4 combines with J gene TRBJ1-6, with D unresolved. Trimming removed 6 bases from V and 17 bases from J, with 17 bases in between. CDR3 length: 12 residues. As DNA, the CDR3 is TGTGCCAGCAGCCTACTCGCGGGTTCTGTCCACTTT. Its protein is CASSLLAGSVHF.

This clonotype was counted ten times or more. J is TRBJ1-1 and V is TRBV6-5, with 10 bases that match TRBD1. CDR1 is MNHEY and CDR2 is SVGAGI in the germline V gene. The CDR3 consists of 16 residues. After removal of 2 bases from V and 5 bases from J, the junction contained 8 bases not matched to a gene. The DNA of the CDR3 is TGTGCCAGCAGTTACCCCAGGACAGGGGGGGGGACTGAAGCTTTCTTT. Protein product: CASSYPRTGGGTEAFF.

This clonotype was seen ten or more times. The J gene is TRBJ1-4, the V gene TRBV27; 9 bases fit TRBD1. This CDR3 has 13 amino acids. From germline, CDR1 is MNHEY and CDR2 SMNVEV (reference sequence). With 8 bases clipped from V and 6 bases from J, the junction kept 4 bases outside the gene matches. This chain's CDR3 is CASRTGEDEKLFF. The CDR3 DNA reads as TGTGCCAGCCGGACAGGGGAGGATGAAAAACTGTTTTTT.

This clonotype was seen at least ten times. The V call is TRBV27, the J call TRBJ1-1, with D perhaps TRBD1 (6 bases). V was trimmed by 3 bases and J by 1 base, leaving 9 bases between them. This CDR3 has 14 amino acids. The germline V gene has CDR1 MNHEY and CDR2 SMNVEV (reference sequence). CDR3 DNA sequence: TGTGCCAGCAGTTTGTCACAGGGGAACACTGAAGCTTTCTTT. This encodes CASSLSQGNTEAFF.

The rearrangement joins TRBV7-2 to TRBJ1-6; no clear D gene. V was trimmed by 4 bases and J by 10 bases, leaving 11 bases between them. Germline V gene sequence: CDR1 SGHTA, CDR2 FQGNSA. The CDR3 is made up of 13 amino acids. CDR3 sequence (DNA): TGTGCCAGCAGCTCTATGGAGGTCTCACCCCTCCACTTT. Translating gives CASSSMEVSPLHF.

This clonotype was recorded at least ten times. This CDR3 reads CAARGWVPSPIAVSTDTQYF. The CDR3 DNA sequence: TGTGCCGCAAGGGGTTGGGTCCCATCTCCTATTGCCGTCAGCACAGATACGCAGTATTTT. The chain links TRBV10-3 to TRBJ2-3; the D gene is possibly TRBD1 (5 bases). V lost 11 bases, J lost 0 bases, and 33 bases lay in between. Per the germline V gene, CDR1 is ENHRY and CDR2 is SYGVKD. The CDR3 is 20 amino acids.

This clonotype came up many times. The CDR3 loop reads CASSFSGYQPQHF. For the CDR3, the DNA is TGTGCCAGCAGTTTTTCAGGGTATCAGCCCCAGCATTTT. The chain has TRBV27 and TRBJ1-5; TRBD1 is a possible D gene (5 bases). In germline, CDR1 is MNHEY, CDR2 SMNVEV (reference sequence). Trimming removed 3 bases at V and 5 bases at J, with 8 bases between. This CDR3 comprises 13 residues.

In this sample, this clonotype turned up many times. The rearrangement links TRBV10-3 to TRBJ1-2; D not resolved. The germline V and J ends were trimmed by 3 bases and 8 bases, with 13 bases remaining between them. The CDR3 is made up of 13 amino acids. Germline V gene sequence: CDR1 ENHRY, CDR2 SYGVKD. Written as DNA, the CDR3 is TGTGCCATCAGTGACCTCACCCTTACCGGCTACACCTTC. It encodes CAISDLTLTGYTF.

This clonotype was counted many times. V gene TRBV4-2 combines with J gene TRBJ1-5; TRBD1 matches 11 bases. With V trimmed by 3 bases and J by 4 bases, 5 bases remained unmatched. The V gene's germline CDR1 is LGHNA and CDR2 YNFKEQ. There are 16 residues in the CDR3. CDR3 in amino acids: CASSQEDRGPNQPQHF. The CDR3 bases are TGTGCCAGCAGCCAGGAGGACAGGGGGCCGAATCAGCCCCAGCATTTT.

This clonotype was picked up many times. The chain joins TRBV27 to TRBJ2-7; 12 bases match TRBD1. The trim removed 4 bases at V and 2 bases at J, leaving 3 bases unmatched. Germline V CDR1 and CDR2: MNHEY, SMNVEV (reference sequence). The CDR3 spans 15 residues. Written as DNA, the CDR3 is TGTGCCAGCAGTTCAGGGACAGGGGGCCCCTACGAGCAGTACTTC. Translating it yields CASSSGTGGPYEQYF.

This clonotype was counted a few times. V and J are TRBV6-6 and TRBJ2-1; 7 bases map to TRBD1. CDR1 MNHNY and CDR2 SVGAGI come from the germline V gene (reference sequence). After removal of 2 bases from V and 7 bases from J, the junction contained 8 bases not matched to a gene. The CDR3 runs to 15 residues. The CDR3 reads CASSYRTGLRNEQFF. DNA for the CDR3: TGTGCCAGCAGTTACCGGACAGGTTTGCGAAATGAGCAGTTCTTC.

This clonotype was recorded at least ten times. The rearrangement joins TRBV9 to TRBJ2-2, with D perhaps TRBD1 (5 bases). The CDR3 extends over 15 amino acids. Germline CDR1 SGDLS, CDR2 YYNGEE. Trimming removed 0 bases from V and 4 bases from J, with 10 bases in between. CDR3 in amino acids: CASSVGGGPTGELFF. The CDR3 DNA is TGTGCCAGCAGCGTAGGGGGCGGCCCCACCGGGGAGCTGTTTTTT.

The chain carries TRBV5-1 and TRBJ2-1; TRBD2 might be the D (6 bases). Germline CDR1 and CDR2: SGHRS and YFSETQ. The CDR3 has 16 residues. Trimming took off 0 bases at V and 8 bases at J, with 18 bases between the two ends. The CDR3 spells CASSLARAGRSDEQFF. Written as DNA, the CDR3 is TGCGCCAGCAGCTTGGCCAGGGCAGGGAGGTCGGATGAGCAGTTCTTC. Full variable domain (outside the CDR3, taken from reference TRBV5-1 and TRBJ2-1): KAGVTQTPRYLIKTRGQQVTLSCSPISGHRSVSWYQQTPGQGLQFLFEYFSETQRNKGNFPGRFSGRQFSNSRSEMNVSTLELGDSALYLCASSLARAGRSDEQFFGPGTRLTVL.

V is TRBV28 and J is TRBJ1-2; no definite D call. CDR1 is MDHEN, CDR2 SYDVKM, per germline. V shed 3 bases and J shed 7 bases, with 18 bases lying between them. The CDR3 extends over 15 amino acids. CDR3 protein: CASSFSLSTVGGYTF. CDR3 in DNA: TGTGCCAGCAGTTTCTCCCTCTCTACAGTTGGTGGCTACACCTTC.

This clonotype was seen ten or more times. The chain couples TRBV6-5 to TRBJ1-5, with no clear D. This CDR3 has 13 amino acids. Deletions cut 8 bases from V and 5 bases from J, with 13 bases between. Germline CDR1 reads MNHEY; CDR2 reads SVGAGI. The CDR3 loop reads CASGGSVDQPQHF. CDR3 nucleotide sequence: TGTGCCAGCGGAGGGAGCGTCGATCAGCCCCAGCATTTT.

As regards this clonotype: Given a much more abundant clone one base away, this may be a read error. This CDR3 is CTSSERMAGPEAFF. The DNA of the CDR3 is TGTACCAGCAGTGAGCGGATGGCAGGGCCCGAAGCTTTCTTT. The chain links TRBV6-1 to TRBJ1-1; TRBD1 is a possible D gene (5 bases). Germline V gives CDR1 MNHNS, CDR2 SASEGT. The CDR3 consists of 14 residues.

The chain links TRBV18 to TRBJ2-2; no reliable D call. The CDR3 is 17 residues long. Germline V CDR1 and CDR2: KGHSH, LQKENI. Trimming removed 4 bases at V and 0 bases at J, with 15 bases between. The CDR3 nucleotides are TGTGCCAGCTCACTCCAGGAGTGGCCTGCGAACACCGGGGAGCTGTTTTTT. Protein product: CASSLQEWPANTGELFF. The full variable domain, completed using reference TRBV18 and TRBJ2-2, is NAGVMQNPRHLVRRRGQEARLRCSPMKGHSHVYWYRQLPEEGLKFMVYLQKENIIDESGMPKERFSAEFPKEGPSILRIQQVVRGDSAAYFCASSLQEWPANTGELFFGEGSRLTVL.

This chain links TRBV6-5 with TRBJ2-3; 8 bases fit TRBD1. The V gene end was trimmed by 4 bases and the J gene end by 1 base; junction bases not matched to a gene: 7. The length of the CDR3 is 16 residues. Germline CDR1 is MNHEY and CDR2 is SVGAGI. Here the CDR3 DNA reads TGTGCCAGCAGTTTCACGGGACAGGCCCGCACAGATACGCAGTATTTT. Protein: CASSFTGQARTDTQYF.

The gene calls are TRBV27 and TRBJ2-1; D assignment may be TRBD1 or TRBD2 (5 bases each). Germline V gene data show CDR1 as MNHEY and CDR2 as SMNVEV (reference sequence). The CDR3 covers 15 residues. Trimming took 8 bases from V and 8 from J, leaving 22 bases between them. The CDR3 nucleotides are TGTGCCAGCGAGGGTCCGGGACCCAAAGGGGATGAGCAGTTCTTC. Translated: CASEGPGPKGDEQFF.

This CDR3 is CASRTSGTRNTGELFF. In DNA, the CDR3 is TGCGCCAGCAGGACTAGCGGGACCCGCAACACCGGGGAGCTGTTTTTT. V usage is TRBV5-1 and J usage is TRBJ2-2; 11 bases are shared with TRBD2. The CDR3 extends over 16 amino acids. The germline gives CDR1 SGHRS, CDR2 YFSETQ. After removal of 5 bases from V and 2 bases from J, the junction contained 5 bases not matched to a gene.

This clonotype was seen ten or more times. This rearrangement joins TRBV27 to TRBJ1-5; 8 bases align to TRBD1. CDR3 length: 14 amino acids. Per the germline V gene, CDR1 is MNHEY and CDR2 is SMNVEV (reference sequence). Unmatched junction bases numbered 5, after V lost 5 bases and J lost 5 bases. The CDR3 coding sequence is TGTGCCAGCAGTGACAGGGGCTTGGATCAGCCCCAGCATTTT. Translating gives CASSDRGLDQPQHF.

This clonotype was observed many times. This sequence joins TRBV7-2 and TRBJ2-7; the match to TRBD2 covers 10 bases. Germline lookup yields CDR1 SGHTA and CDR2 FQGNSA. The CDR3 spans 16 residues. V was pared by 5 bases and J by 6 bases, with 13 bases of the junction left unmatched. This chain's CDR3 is CASSPRPSGGEVEQYF. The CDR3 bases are TGTGCCAGCAGCCCGAGACCTAGCGGGGGAGAGGTCGAGCAGTACTTC.

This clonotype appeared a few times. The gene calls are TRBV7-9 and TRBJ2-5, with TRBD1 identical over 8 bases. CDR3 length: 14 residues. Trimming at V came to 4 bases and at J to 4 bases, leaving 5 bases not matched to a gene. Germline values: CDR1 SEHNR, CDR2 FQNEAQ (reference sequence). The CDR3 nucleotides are TGTGCCAGCAGCTCATGGACAGGGCGAGAGACCCAGTACTTC. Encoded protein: CASSSWTGRETQYF.

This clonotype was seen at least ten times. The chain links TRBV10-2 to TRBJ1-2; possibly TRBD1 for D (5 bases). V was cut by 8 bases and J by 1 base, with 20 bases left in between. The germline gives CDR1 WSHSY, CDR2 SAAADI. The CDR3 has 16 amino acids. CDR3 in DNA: TGCGCCAGCCACCCGGGCAGGGCTTCCCTTAACTATGGCTACACCTTC. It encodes CASHPGRASLNYGYTF.

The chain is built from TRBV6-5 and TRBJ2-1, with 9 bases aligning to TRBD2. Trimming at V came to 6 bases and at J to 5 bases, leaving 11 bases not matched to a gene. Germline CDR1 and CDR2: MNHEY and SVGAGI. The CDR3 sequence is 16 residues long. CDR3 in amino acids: CASSWWGGGDHNEQFF. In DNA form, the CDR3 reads TGTGCCAGCAGCTGGTGGGGCGGGGGGGATCACAATGAGCAGTTCTTC.